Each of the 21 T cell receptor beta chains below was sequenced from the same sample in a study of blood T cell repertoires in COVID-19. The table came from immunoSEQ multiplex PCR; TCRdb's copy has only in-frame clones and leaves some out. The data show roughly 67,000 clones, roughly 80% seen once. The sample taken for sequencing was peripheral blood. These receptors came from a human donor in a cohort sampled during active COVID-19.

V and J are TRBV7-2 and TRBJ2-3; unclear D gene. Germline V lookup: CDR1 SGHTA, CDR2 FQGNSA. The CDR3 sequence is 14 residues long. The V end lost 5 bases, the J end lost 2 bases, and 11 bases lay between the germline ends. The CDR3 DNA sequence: TGTGCCAGCAGCACCAGACAAATCACAGATACGCAGTATTTT. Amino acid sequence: CASSTRQITDTQYF.

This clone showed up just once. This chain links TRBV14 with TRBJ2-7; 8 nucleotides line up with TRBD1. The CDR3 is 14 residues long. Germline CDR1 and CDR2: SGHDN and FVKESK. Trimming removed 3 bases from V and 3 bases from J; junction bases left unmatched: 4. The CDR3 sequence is CASSHIDRGYEQYF. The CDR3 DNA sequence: TGTGCCAGCAGCCATATTGACAGGGGCTACGAGCAGTACTTC. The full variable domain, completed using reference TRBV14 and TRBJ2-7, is EAGVTQFPSHSVIEKGQTVTLRCDPISGHDNLYWYRRVMGKEIKFLLHFVKESKQDESGMPNNRFLAERTGGTYSTLKVQPAELEDSGVYFCASSHIDRGYEQYFGPGTRLTVT.

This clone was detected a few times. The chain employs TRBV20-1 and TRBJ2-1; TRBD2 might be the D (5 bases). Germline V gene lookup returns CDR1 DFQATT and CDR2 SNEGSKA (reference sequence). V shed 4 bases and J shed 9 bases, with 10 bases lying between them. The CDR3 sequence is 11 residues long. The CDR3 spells CSAKADREQFF. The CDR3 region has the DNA TGCAGTGCTAAAGCGGACCGTGAGCAGTTCTTC.

The CDR3 sequence is CASKVGGDTGELFF. The DNA for the CDR3 is TGTGCCTCTAAGGTGGGAGGCGACACCGGGGAGCTGTTTTTT. This chain uses TRBV9 with TRBJ2-2; a possible D gene is TRBD2 (6 bases). The CDR3 loop spans 14 amino acids. The germline V and J ends were trimmed by 10 bases and 3 bases, with 16 bases remaining between them. The V gene's germline CDR1 is SGDLS and CDR2 YYNGEE.

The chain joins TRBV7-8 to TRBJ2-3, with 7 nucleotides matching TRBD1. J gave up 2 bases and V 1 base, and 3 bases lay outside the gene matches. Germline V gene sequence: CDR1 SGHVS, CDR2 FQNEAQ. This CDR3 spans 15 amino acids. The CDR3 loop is CASSLDRGYTDTQYF. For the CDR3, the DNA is TGTGCCAGCAGCTTAGACAGGGGATACACAGATACGCAGTATTTT.

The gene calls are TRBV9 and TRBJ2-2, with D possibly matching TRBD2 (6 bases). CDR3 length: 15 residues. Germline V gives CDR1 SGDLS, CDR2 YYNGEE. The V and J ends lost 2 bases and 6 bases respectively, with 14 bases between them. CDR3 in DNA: TGTGCCAGCAGCGTTAGCGGAACGGGACCCGGGGAGCTGTTTTTT. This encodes CASSVSGTGPGELFF.

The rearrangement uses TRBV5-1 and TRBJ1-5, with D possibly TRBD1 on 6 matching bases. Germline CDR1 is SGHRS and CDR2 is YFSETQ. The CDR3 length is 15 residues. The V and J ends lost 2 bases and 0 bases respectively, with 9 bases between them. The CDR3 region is CASSFTGNSNQPQHF. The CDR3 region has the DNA TGCGCCAGCAGCTTCACAGGGAATAGCAATCAGCCCCAGCATTTT.

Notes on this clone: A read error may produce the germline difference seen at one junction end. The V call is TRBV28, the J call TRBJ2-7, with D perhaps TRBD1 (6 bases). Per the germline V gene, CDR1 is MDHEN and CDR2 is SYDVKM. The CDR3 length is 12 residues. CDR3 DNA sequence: TGTGCCAGCAGTAATCCAACCGGGACACCGGGCTTC. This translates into CASSNPTGTPGF.

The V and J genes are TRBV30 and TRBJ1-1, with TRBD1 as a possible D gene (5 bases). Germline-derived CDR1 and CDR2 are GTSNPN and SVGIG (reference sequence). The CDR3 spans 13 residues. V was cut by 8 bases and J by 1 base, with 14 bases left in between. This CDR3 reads CARGSGQNTEAFF. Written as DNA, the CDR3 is TGTGCCCGCGGCTCAGGGCAGAACACTGAAGCTTTCTTT.

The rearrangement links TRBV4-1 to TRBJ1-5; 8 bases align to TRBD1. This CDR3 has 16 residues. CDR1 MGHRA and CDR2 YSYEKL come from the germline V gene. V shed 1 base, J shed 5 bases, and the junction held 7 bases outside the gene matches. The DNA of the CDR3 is TGCGCCAGCAGCCAAGGTTTATCAGGGGGCCATCAGCCCCAGCATTTT. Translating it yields CASSQGLSGGHQPQHF.

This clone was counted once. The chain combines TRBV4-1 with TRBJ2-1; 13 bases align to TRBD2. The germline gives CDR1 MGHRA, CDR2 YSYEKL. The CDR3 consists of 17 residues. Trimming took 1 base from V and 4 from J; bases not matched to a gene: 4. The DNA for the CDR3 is TGCGCCAGCAGCCAAGGACTAGCGGGAGGAGGGTACAATGAGCAGTTCTTC. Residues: CASSQGLAGGGYNEQFF.

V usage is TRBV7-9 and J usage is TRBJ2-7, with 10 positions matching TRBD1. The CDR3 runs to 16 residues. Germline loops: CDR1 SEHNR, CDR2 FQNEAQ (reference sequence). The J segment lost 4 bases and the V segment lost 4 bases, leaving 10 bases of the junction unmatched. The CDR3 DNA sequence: TGTGCCAGCAGCTCCCAGGACAGGGGGGACGGATACGAGCAGTACTTC. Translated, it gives CASSSQDRGDGYEQYF.

CDR3 region: CASSPGRGTTYNEQFF. CDR3 in DNA: TGCGCCAGCAGCCCCGGGAGGGGGACTACCTACAATGAGCAGTTCTTC. The chain has TRBV4-1 and TRBJ2-1; 8 bases line up with TRBD2. CDR3 length: 16 amino acids. Germline CDR1 MGHRA, CDR2 YSYEKL. The ends lost 4 bases at V and 2 bases at J; junction bases unmatched: 7.

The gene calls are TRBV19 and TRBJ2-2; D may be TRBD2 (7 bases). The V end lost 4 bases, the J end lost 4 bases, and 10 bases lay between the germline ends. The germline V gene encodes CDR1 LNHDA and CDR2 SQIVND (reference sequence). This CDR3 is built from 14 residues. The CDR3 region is CASSNRGATGELFF. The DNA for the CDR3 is TGTGCCAGTAGTAATCGGGGGGCCACCGGGGAGCTGTTTTTT.

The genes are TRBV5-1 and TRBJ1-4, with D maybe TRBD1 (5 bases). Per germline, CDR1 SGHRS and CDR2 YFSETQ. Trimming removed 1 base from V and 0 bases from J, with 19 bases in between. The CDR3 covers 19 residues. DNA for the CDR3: TGCGCCAGCAGCTTGAAAGGGACCCGGGGGGGAGCAACTAATGAAAAACTGTTTTTT. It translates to CASSLKGTRGGATNEKLFF.

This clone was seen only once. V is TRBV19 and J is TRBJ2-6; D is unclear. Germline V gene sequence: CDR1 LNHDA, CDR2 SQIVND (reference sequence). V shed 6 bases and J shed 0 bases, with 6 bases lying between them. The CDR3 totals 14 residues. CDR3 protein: CASSPRSGANVLTF. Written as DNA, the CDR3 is TGTGCCAGTAGCCCCCGCTCTGGGGCCAACGTCCTGACTTTC.

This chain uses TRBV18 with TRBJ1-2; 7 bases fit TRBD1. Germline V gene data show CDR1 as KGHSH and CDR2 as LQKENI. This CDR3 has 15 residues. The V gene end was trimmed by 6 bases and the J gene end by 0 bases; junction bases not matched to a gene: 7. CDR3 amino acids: CASSYGTDTNYGYTF. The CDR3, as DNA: TGTGCCAGCTCCTACGGGACAGACACTAACTATGGCTACACCTTC. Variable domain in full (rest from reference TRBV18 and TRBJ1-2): NAGVMQNPRHLVRRRGQEARLRCSPMKGHSHVYWYRQLPEEGLKFMVYLQKENIIDESGMPKERFSAEFPKEGPSILRIQQVVRGDSAAYFCASSYGTDTNYGYTFGSGTRLTVV.

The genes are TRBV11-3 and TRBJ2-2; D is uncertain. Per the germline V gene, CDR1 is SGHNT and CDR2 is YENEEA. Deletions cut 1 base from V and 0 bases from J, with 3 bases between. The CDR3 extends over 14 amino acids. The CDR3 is CASSLGANTGELFF. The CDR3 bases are TGTGCCAGCAGCTTAGGAGCGAACACCGGGGAGCTGTTTTTT.

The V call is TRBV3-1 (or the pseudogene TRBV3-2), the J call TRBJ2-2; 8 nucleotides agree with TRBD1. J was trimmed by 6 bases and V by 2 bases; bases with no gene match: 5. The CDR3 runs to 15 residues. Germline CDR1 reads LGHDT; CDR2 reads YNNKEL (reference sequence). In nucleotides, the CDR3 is TGTGCCAGCAGCCAAATGACAGGGGCGGCCGGGGAGCTGTTTTTT. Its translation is CASSQMTGAAGELFF.

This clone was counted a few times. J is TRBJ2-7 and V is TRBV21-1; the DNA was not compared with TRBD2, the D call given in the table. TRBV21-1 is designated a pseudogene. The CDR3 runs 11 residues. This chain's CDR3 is CASISSYEQYF. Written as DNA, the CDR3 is TGTGCCAGCATCTCCTCCTACGAGCAGTACTTC.

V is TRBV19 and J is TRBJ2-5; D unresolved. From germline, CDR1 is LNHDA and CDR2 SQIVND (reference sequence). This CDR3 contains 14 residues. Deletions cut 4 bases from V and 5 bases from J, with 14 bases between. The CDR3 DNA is TGTGCCAGTAGTAGAGATCGGGTAGAGGAGACCCAGTACTTC. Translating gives CASSRDRVEETQYF.